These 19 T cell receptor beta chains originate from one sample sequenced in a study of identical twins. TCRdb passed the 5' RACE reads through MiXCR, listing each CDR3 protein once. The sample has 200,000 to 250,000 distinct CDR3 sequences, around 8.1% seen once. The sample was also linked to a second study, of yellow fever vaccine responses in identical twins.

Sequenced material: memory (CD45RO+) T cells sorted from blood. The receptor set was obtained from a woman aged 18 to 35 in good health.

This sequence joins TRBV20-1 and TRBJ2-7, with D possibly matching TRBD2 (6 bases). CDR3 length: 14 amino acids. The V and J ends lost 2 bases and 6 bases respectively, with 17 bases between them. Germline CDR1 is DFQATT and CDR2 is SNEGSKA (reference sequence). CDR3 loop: CSARPPHREFEQYF. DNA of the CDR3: TGCAGTGCTAGACCCCCCCACCGGGAGTTCGAGCAGTACTTC.

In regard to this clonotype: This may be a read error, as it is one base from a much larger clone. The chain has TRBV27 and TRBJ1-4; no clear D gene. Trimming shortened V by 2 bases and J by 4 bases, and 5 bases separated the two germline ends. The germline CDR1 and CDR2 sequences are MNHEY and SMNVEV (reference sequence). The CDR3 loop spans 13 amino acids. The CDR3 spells CASSLEFNEKLFF. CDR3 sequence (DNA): TGTGCCAGCAGTTTAGAGTTTAATGAAAAACTGTTTTTT. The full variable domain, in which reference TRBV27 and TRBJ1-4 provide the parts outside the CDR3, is EAQVTQNPRYLITVTGKKLTVTCSQNMNHEYMSWYRQDPGLGLRQIYYSMNVEVTDKGDVPEGYKVSRKEKRNFPLILESPSPNQTSLYFCASSLEFNEKLFFGSGTQLSVL.

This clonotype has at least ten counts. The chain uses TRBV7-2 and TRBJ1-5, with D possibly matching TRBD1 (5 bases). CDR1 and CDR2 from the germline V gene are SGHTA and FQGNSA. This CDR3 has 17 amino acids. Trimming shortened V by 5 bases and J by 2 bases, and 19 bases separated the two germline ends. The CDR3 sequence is CASSPTGAGRGNQPQHF. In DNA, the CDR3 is TGTGCCAGCAGCCCCACGGGTGCAGGGAGGGGCAATCAGCCCCAGCATTTT.

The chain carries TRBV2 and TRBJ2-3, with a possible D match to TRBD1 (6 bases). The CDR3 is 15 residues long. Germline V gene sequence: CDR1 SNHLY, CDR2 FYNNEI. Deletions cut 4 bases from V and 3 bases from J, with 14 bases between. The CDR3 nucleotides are TGTGCCAGCAGTGTACAGGGATTAGATACAGATACGCAGTATTTT. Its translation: CASSVQGLDTDTQYF. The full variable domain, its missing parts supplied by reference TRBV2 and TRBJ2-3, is EPEVTQTPSHQVTQMGQEVILRCVPISNHLYFYWYRQILGQKVEFLVSFYNNEISEKSEIFDDQFSVERPDGSNFTLKIRSTKLEDSAMYFCASSVQGLDTDTQYFGPGTRLTVL.

The CDR3 coding sequence is TGTGCCAGCAGCCAAGCTACGGGAGGGCAAGAGACCCAGTACTTC. This translates into CASSQATGGQETQYF. The chain links TRBV4-2 to TRBJ2-5; 8 bases line up with TRBD2. Germline values: CDR1 LGHNA, CDR2 YNFKEQ. The CDR3 is made up of 15 amino acids. Trimming cost V 1 base and J 2 bases; bases outside gene matches: 3.

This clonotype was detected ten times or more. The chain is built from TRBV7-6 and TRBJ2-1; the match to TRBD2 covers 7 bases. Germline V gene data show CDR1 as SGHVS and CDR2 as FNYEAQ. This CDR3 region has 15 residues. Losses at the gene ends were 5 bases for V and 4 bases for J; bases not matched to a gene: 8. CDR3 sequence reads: CASSPETSYYNEQFF. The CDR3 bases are TGTGCCAGCAGCCCAGAGACTAGCTATTACAATGAGCAGTTCTTC.

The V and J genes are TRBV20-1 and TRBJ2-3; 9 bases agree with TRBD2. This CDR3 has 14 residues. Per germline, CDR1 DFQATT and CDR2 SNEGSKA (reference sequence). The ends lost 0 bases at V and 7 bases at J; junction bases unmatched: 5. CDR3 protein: CSARDASGIYTQYF. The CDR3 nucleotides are TGCAGTGCTAGAGATGCTAGCGGGATATATACGCAGTATTTT.

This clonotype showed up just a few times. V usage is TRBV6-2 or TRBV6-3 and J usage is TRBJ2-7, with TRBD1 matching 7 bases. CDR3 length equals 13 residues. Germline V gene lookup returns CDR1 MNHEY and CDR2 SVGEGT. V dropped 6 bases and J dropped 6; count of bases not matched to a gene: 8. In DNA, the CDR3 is TGTGCCAGCAGACGACAGGGTTCAAGCGAGCAGTACTTC. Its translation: CASRRQGSSEQYF.

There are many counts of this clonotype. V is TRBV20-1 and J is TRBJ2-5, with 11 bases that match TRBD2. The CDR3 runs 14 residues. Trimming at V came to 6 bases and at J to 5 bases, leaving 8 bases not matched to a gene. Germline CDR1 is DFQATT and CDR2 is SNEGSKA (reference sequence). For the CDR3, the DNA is TGCAGTGCACCAACTAGCGGGAGAAGGGAGACCCAGTACTTC. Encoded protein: CSAPTSGRRETQYF.

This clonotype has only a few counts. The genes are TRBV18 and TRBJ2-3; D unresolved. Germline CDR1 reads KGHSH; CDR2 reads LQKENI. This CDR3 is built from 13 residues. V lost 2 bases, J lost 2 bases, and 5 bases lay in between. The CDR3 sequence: CASSPTVTDTQYF. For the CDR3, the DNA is TGTGCCAGCTCACCAACTGTCACAGATACGCAGTATTTT.

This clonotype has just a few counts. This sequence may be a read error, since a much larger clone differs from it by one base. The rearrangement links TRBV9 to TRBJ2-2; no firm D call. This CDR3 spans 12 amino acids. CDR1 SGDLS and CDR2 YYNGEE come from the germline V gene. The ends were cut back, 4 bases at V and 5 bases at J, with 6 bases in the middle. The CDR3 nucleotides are TGTGCCAGCAGCTTACAAACCGGGGAGCTGTTTTTT. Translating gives CASSLQTGELFF.

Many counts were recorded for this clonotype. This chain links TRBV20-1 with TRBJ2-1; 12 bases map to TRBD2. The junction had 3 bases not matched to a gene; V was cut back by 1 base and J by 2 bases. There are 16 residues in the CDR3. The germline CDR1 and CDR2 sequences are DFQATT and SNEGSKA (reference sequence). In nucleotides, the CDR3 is TGCAGTGCTAGAGGGACTAGCGGGGATGCCTACAATGAGCAGTTCTTC. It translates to CSARGTSGDAYNEQFF.

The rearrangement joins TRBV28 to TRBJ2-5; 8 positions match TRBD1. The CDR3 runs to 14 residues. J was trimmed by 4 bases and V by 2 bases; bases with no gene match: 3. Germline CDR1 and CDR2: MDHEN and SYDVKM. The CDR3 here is CASSLQGAGETQYF. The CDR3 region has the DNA TGTGCCAGCAGTTTACAGGGGGCTGGAGAGACCCAGTACTTC. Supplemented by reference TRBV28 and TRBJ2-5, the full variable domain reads DVKVTQSSRYLVKRTGEKVFLECVQDMDHENMFWYRQDPGLGLRLIYFSYDVKMKEKGDIPEGYSVSREKKERFSLILESASTNQTSMYLCASSLQGAGETQYFGPGTRLLVL.

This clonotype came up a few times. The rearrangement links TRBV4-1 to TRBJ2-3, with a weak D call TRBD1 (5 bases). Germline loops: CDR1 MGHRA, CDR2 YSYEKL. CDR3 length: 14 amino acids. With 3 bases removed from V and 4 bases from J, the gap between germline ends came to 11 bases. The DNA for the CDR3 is TGCGCCAGCAGCCAGGCGGACAATCCAGATACGCAGTATTTT. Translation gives CASSQADNPDTQYF.

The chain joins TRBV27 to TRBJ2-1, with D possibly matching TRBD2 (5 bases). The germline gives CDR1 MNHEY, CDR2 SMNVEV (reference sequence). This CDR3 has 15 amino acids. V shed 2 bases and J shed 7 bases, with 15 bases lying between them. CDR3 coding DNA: TGTGCCAGCAGTTTACTCCCAAAGTCGGGGAATGAGCAGTTCTTC. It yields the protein CASSLLPKSGNEQFF.

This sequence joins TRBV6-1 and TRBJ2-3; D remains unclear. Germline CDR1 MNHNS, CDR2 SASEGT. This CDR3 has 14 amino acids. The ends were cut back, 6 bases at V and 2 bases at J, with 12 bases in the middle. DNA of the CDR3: TGTGCCAGCAGAGACGACTGGAACACAGATACGCAGTATTTT. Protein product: CASRDDWNTDTQYF.

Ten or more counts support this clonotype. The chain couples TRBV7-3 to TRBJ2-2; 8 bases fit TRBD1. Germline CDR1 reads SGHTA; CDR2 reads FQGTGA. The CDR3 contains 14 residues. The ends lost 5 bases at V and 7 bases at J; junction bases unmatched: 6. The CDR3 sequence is CASSQGQANGELFF. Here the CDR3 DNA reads TGTGCCAGCAGCCAGGGACAGGCGAACGGGGAGCTGTTTTTT.

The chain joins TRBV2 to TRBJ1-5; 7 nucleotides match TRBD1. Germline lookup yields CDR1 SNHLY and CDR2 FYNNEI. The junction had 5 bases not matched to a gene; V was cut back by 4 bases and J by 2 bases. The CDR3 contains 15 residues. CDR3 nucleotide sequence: TGTGCCAGCAGTGGGGGAGGGGGCGGCAATCAGCCCCAGCATTTT. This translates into CASSGGGGGNQPQHF.

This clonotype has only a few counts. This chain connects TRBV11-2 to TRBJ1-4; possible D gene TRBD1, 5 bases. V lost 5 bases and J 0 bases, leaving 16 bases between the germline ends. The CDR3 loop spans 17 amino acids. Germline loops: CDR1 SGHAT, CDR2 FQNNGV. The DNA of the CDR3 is TGTGCCAGCAGCGCCCAGGGCGGATATGCAACTAATGAAAAACTGTTTTTT. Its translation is CASSAQGGYATNEKLFF.